This entry lists 21 T cell receptor beta chains sequenced from one sample in a study of blood T cell repertoires in COVID-19. The method was immunoSEQ multiplex PCR; TCRdb's version includes in-frame clones alone and lacks a portion of them. This table holds approximately 120,000 clones, approximately 74% found once. Sample: peripheral blood. Every receptor here comes from a man at least 80 years old with COVID-19, enrolled during active disease.

The chain uses TRBV5-1 and TRBJ2-1, with 10 bases aligning to TRBD2. The CDR3 has 16 amino acids. Germline-derived CDR1 and CDR2 are SGHRS and YFSETQ. V lost 4 bases and J lost 0; bases outside the gene matches: 4. This CDR3 is CASSASGSGSYNEQFF. CDR3 bases: TGCGCCAGCAGCGCTAGCGGGAGTGGCTCCTACAATGAGCAGTTCTTC.

The chain has TRBV7-2 and TRBJ2-2; 8 bases align to TRBD1. This CDR3 has 16 residues. CDR1 is SGHTA and CDR2 is FQGNSA in the germline V gene. V was clipped by 2 bases and J by 1 base; unmatched bases: 3. For the CDR3, the DNA is TGTGCCAGCAGCTTACTAGGGACAGGGAACACCGGGGAGCTGTTTTTT. Its translation is CASSLLGTGNTGELFF. Full variable domain (outside the CDR3, taken from reference TRBV7-2 and TRBJ2-2): GAGVSQSPSNKVTEKGKDVELRCDPISGHTALYWYRQSLGQGLEFLIYFQGNSAPDKSGLPSDRFSAERTGGSVSTLTIQRTQQEDSAVYLCASSLLGTGNTGELFFGEGSRLTVL.

The chain combines TRBV5-1 with TRBJ2-1, with D possibly being TRBD2 (6 bases). Trimming cost V 5 bases and J 0 bases, with 18 bases left between them. CDR1 is SGHRS and CDR2 is YFSETQ in the germline V gene. The CDR3 totals 17 residues. CDR3 sequence reads: CASRGVASASSYNEQFF. The DNA for the CDR3 is TGCGCCAGCAGGGGGGTAGCTAGCGCCAGCTCCTACAATGAGCAGTTCTTC. Supplemented by reference TRBV5-1 and TRBJ2-1, the full variable domain reads KAGVTQTPRYLIKTRGQQVTLSCSPISGHRSVSWYQQTPGQGLQFLFEYFSETQRNKGNFPGRFSGRQFSNSRSEMNVSTLELGDSALYLCASRGVASASSYNEQFFGPGTRLTVL.

V is TRBV9 and J is TRBJ1-4; D ambiguous. Per germline, CDR1 SGDLS and CDR2 YYNGEE. The CDR3 extends over 15 amino acids. Trimming shortened V by 0 bases and J by 7 bases, and 13 bases separated the two germline ends. The CDR3 here is CASSVAVSAGEKLFF. CDR3 bases: TGTGCCAGCAGCGTAGCTGTGTCGGCGGGTGAAAAACTGTTTTTT.

This chain connects TRBV9 to TRBJ1-4, with D maybe TRBD1 (6 bases). The CDR3 is made up of 15 amino acids. Between the trimmed V and J ends, which lost 0 bases and 8 bases, there was a span of 14 bases. CDR1 and CDR2 from the germline V gene are SGDLS and YYNGEE. The CDR3 DNA reads TGTGCCAGCAGCGTAGATGGGGGCTTAAGAGAAAAACTGTTTTTT. This encodes CASSVDGGLREKLFF.

The chain links TRBV6-5 to TRBJ2-7; 9 nucleotides match TRBD2. This CDR3 comprises 15 residues. The germline V gene has CDR1 MNHEY and CDR2 SVGAGI. Unmatched junction bases numbered 8, after V lost 6 bases and J lost 2 bases. The CDR3 region is CASRGGSSGTYEQYF. The CDR3 nucleotides are TGTGCCAGCAGGGGGGGGTCTAGCGGGACCTACGAGCAGTACTTC.

The gene calls are TRBV7-2 and TRBJ1-2, with D possibly matching TRBD1 (6 bases). The CDR3 sequence is 14 residues long. Germline CDR1 reads SGHTA; CDR2 reads FQGNSA. V dropped 6 bases and J dropped 8 bases, with 19 bases sitting between them. This chain's CDR3 is CASSTGGAGSGYTF. The DNA of the CDR3 is TGTGCCAGCAGTACCGGGGGGGCTGGCTCAGGCTACACCTTC.

The V call is TRBV10-3, the J call TRBJ2-1, with 10 bases identical to TRBD1. CDR3 length equals 15 residues. The V gene end was trimmed by 6 bases and the J gene end by 4 bases; junction bases not matched to a gene: 6. Germline CDR1 is ENHRY and CDR2 is SYGVKD. CDR3: CAIRPGTGAYNEQFF. As DNA, the CDR3 is TGTGCCATCAGGCCCGGGACAGGGGCGTACAATGAGCAGTTCTTC.

Remarks on this clone: Sequence at one end of the junction differs from germline and may be a read error. As DNA, the CDR3 is TGTGCCAGCAGATTGGCAGGACAGGTCAATTCACCCCTCCACTTT. As protein: CASRLAGQVNSPLHF. The chain joins TRBV5-4 to TRBJ1-6; 7 positions agree with TRBD1. The germline CDR1 and CDR2 sequences are SGHNT and YYREEE (reference sequence). The CDR3 spans 15 residues. Using reference TRBV5-4 and TRBJ1-6 for the parts outside the CDR3, the full variable domain is ETGVTQSPTHLIKTRGQQVTLRCSSQSGHNTVSWYQQALGQGPQFIFQYYREEENGRGNFPPRFSGLQFPNYSSELNVNALELDDSALYLCASRLAGQVNSPLHFGNGTRLTVT.

The chain joins TRBV6-5 to TRBJ1-1, with D perhaps matching TRBD1 (6 bases). The V end was cut by 8 bases, the J end by 1 base, with 11 bases between. CDR3 length: 13 amino acids. The germline gives CDR1 MNHEY, CDR2 SVGAGI. The CDR3 DNA follows: TGTGCCAGCTCCGGACAGAAGAACACTGAAGCTTTCTTT. Protein product: CASSGQKNTEAFF.

The chain combines TRBV6-1 with TRBJ2-4; D gene ambiguous. Germline CDR1 MNHNS, CDR2 SASEGT. V lost 3 bases, J lost 7 bases, and 10 bases lay in between. The CDR3 spans 13 residues. The CDR3 region has the DNA TGTGCCAGCAGTGAGACTTTGACCAACATTCAGTACTTC. Its translation is CASSETLTNIQYF.

This clone occurred once. This chain joins TRBV4-3 and TRBJ2-7; D not resolved. Germline lookup yields CDR1 LGHNA and CDR2 YSLEER. The CDR3 runs 13 residues. V was trimmed by 2 bases and J by 0 bases, leaving 5 bases between them. CDR3 DNA sequence: TGCGCCAGCAGCCAACAGGACTCCTACGAGCAGTACTTC. Encoded protein: CASSQQDSYEQYF.

The chain couples TRBV6-5 to TRBJ1-2, with 12 nucleotides matching TRBD1. The V gene's germline CDR1 is MNHEY and CDR2 SVGAGI. After removal of 4 bases from V and 3 bases from J, the junction contained 6 bases not matched to a gene. The CDR3 consists of 16 residues. CDR3 in DNA: TGTGCCAGCAGTTCCGGGACAGGGGGCTACCACTATGGCTACACCTTC. Its translation: CASSSGTGGYHYGYTF.

This chain uses TRBV7-6 with TRBJ1-2; D is unresolved. The CDR3 is 13 amino acids. Germline assignment: CDR1 SGHVS and CDR2 FNYEAQ. V lost 2 bases and J lost 7, with 11 bases in between. The CDR3 sequence: CASSLSETSGYTF. CDR3 DNA: TGTGCCAGCAGCTTATCCGAAACAAGTGGCTACACCTTC. The entire variable domain, with the rest obtained from reference TRBV7-6 and TRBJ1-2, is as follows: GAGVSQSPRYKVTKRGQDVALRCDPISGHVSLYWYRQALGQGPEFLTYFNYEAQQDKSGLPNDRFSAERPEGSISTLTIQRTEQRDSAMYRCASSLSETSGYTFGSGTRLTVV.

The rearrangement uses TRBV9 and TRBJ1-2, with 8 positions matching TRBD1. There are 15 residues in the CDR3. J lost 8 bases, V lost 3 bases, and 12 bases had no gene match. The germline V gene encodes CDR1 SGDLS and CDR2 YYNGEE. CDR3 loop: CASSGHRGKRRGYTF. The CDR3 DNA reads as TGTGCCAGCAGCGGACACAGGGGGAAAAGAAGAGGCTACACCTTC.

V and J are TRBV19 and TRBJ2-7; D is unresolved. Trimming stripped 3 bases from V and 4 bases from J, with 13 bases between. The length of the CDR3 is 14 residues. Per germline, CDR1 LNHDA and CDR2 SQIVND (reference sequence). CDR3 residues: CASSITLVEYEQYF. DNA of the CDR3: TGTGCCAGTAGTATTACCCTAGTCGAGTACGAGCAGTACTTC.

The genes are TRBV5-6 and TRBJ2-3, with D tentatively TRBD2 (6 bases). This CDR3 comprises 12 residues. Germline V gives CDR1 SGHDT, CDR2 YYEEEE. Trimming pared 1 base from V and 9 bases from J, leaving 9 bases between. Here the CDR3 reads CASSLRRATQYF. The CDR3 DNA sequence: TGTGCCAGCAGCTTGCGGAGGGCAACGCAGTATTTT.

This clone turned up a few times. The rearrangement uses TRBV28 and TRBJ1-3, with TRBD1 as a possible D gene (5 bases). The CDR3 has 15 residues. V gave up 6 bases and J gave up 0 bases, with 12 bases separating them. Per the germline V gene, CDR1 is MDHEN and CDR2 is SYDVKM. The CDR3 DNA reads TGTGCCAGCAGCCCGGGACTTTTCTCTGGAAACACCATATATTTT. Encoded protein: CASSPGLFSGNTIYF.

This sequence joins TRBV18 and TRBJ1-5; perhaps TRBD1 as D (5 bases). The germline V gene encodes CDR1 KGHSH and CDR2 LQKENI. The CDR3 has 15 amino acids. V dropped 4 bases and J dropped 1 base, with 11 bases sitting between them. The CDR3 spells CASSLQGHSNQPQHF. Here the CDR3 DNA reads TGTGCCAGCTCACTTCAGGGTCACAGCAATCAGCCCCAGCATTTT.

The V call is TRBV5-1, the J call TRBJ1-6, with a possible D match to TRBD1 (6 bases). The CDR3 totals 15 residues. V dropped 4 bases and J dropped 6 bases, with 14 bases sitting between them. Germline CDR1 reads SGHRS; CDR2 reads YFSETQ. In DNA form, the CDR3 reads TGCGCCAGCAGCACCGGACAGAATCGTAATTCACCCCTCCACTTT. Its translation is CASSTGQNRNSPLHF.

The V gene is TRBV6-5, the J gene TRBJ2-7, with 7 bases identical to TRBD2. The CDR3 runs 15 residues. With 7 bases clipped from V and 4 bases from J, the junction kept 13 bases outside the gene matches. Germline lookup yields CDR1 MNHEY and CDR2 SVGAGI. The CDR3 DNA is TGTGCCAGCAAAACCCCGGCGGGAGCTCGGTACGAGCAGTACTTC. Translation gives CASKTPAGARYEQYF.